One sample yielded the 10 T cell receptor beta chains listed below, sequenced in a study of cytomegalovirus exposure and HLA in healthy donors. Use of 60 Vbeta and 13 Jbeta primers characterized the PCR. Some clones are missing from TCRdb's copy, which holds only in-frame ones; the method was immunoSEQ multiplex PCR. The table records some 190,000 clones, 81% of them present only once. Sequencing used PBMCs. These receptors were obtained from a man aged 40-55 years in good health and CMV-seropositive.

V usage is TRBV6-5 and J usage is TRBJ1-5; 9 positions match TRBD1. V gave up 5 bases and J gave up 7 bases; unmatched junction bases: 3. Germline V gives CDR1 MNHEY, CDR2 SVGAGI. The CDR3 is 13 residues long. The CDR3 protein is CASSPDRGQPQHF. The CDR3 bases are TGTGCCAGCAGTCCGGACAGGGGACAGCCCCAGCATTTT.

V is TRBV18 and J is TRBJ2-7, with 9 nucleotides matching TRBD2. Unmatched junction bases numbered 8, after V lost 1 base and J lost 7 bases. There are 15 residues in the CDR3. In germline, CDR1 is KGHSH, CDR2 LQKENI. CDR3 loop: CASSPRLAGMEEQYF. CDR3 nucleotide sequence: TGTGCCAGCTCACCACGCCTAGCGGGGATGGAAGAGCAGTACTTC.

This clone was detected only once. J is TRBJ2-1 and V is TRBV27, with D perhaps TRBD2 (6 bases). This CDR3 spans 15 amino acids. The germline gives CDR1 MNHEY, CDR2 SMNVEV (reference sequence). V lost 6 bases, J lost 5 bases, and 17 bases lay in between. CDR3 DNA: TGTGCCAGCAGAATAGGCGGGGCGCCAAACAATGAGCAGTTCTTC. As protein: CASRIGGAPNNEQFF.

The DNA for the CDR3 is TGTGCCAGTAGTATTGGTTGGGGGACAGGGACCGACGAGCAGTACTTC. Amino acid sequence: CASSIGWGTGTDEQYF. The chain carries TRBV19 and TRBJ2-7; 9 nucleotides align to TRBD1. Germline values: CDR1 LNHDA, CDR2 SQIVND (reference sequence). There are 16 residues in the CDR3. Germline trimming cut 3 bases from V and 5 bases from J; bases unmatched to any gene: 11.

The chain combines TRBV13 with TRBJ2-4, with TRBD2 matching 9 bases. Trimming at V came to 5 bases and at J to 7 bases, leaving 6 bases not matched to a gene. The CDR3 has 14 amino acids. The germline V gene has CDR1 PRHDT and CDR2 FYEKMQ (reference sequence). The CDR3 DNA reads TGTGCCAGCAGCCGTAGCGGGAGTTCGAACATTCAGTACTTC. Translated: CASSRSGSSNIQYF.

The CDR3 nucleotides read TGTGCCAGCAGTTTTCGGTCCATAAGCACCCTAGCTTTCTTT. Its protein product is CASSFRSISTLAFF. The chain uses TRBV28 and TRBJ1-1; D is unclear. The CDR3 is 14 amino acids. Germline assignment: CDR1 MDHEN and CDR2 SYDVKM. V lost 3 bases to trimming and J lost 10 bases, with 18 bases between them.

CDR3 residues: CASSPTGTSGGSGTGELFF. Here the CDR3 DNA reads TGTGCCAGCAGCCCAACCGGGACTAGCGGGGGGAGTGGCACCGGGGAGCTGTTTTTT. The chain employs TRBV7-9 and TRBJ2-2, with 15 nucleotides matching TRBD2. The CDR3 loop spans 19 amino acids. Germline CDR1 SEHNR, CDR2 FQNEAQ (reference sequence). V gave up 5 bases and J gave up 4 bases; unmatched junction bases: 11.

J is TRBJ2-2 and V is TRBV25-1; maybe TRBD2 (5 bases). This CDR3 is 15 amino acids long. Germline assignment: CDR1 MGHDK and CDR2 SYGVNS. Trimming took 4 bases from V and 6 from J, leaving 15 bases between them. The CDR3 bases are TGTGCCAGCAGTGCTTCGGGGATACCGGCCGGGGAGCTGTTTTTT. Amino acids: CASSASGIPAGELFF.

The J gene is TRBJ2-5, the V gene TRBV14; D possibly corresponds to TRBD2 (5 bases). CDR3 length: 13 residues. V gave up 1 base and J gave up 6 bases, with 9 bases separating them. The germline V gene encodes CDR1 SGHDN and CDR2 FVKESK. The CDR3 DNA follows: TGTGCCAGCAGCCAAGGGACGGGGAAGACCCAGTACTTC. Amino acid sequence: CASSQGTGKTQYF.

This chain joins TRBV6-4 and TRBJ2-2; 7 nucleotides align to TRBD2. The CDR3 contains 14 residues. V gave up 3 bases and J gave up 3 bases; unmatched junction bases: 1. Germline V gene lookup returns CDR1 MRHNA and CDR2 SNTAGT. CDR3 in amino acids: CASSESGDTGELFF. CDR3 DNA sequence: TGTGCCAGCAGTGAGAGCGGGGACACCGGGGAGCTGTTTTTT.